These 24 T cell receptor beta chains came from one sample sequenced in a study of T cells after yellow fever vaccination. In TCRdb, the 5' RACE reads were re-called with MiXCR into one record per CDR3 protein. Of around 310,000 distinct CDR3 sequences detected, 3% to 4.5% appear once; the ten largest clones hold roughly a quarter. Specimen: PBMCs, collected 5 days after the yellow fever booster vaccination. The receptors were gathered from a man younger than 30 who received the YFV17D yellow fever vaccine.

This clonotype was seen repeatedly, ten times or more. The rearrangement links TRBV29-1 to TRBJ1-2; D may be TRBD1 (6 bases). V shed 6 bases and J shed 4 bases, with 12 bases lying between them. Germline CDR1 and CDR2: SQVTM and ANQGSEA. This CDR3 has 12 residues. The DNA of the CDR3 is TGCAGCGTCCCCACAGGGTCCTATGGCTACACCTTC. Translation gives CSVPTGSYGYTF.

This clonotype was observed a handful of times. V and J are TRBV3-1 and TRBJ1-1, with TRBD1 identical over 8 bases. CDR1 LGHDT and CDR2 YNNKEL come from the germline V gene (reference sequence). V lost 0 bases, J lost 5 bases, and 2 bases stayed unmatched. The CDR3 runs to 14 residues. The CDR3 nucleotides read TGTGCCAGCAGCCAAGAAACAGGGGGAACTGAAGCTTTCTTT. Encoded protein: CASSQETGGTEAFF.

The rearrangement links TRBV12-3 or TRBV12-4 to TRBJ2-5; D is unclear. V was cut by 3 bases and J by 3 bases, with 8 bases left in between. The CDR3 contains 13 residues. The DNA of the CDR3 is TGTGCCAGCAGTTTGGTAGAGGAAGAGACCCAGTACTTC. Its translation: CASSLVEEETQYF.

This chain links TRBV5-1 with TRBJ2-7; maybe TRBD2 (5 bases). V gave up 6 bases and J gave up 3 bases, with 19 bases separating them. The CDR3 is made up of 15 amino acids. In germline, CDR1 is SGHRS, CDR2 YFSETQ. The CDR3 bases are TGCGCCAGCACCCCGGGGAGCCCATTAGGCTACGAGCAGTACTTC. This codes for CASTPGSPLGYEQYF. Based on the CDR3 plus reference TRBV5-1 and TRBJ2-7, the full variable domain is KAGVTQTPRYLIKTRGQQVTLSCSPISGHRSVSWYQQTPGQGLQFLFEYFSETQRNKGNFPGRFSGRQFSNSRSEMNVSTLELGDSALYLCASTPGSPLGYEQYFGPGTRLTVT.

At least ten counts were recorded for this clonotype. V is TRBV21-1 and J is TRBJ2-5; the table's D call, TRBD1, has no DNA check behind it. TRBV21-1 is a pseudogene segment. The CDR3 is 18 amino acids. The CDR3 spells CASSKEYRGQGSQETQYF. CDR3 coding DNA: TGTGCCAGCAGCAAAGAGTATAGAGGACAGGGATCCCAAGAGACCCAGTACTTC.

This clonotype was seen repeatedly, ten times or more. V gene TRBV7-9 combines with J gene TRBJ1-1; TRBD1 agrees at 11 bases. The ends lost 2 bases at V and 4 bases at J; junction bases unmatched: 3. There are 15 residues in the CDR3. Germline CDR1 is SEHNR and CDR2 is FQNEAQ (reference sequence). This CDR3 is CASSLSGTGGTEAFF. DNA for the CDR3: TGTGCCAGCAGCTTATCCGGGACAGGGGGCACTGAAGCTTTCTTT.

This clonotype has just a few counts. This chain joins TRBV10-3 and TRBJ2-2; D uncertain. V dropped 0 bases and J dropped 6 bases, with 8 bases sitting between them. Germline CDR1 ENHRY, CDR2 SYGVKD. CDR3 length: 14 residues. CDR3 sequence reads: CAISESWSPGELFF. The CDR3 DNA follows: TGTGCCATCAGTGAGTCGTGGTCGCCCGGGGAGCTGTTTTTT.

In its sample, this clonotype was seen a few times. The CDR3 DNA sequence: TGTGCCAGCAGCGTAGCTACGGGGTGGGGCTACACCTTC. Encoded protein: CASSVATGWGYTF. The chain couples TRBV9 to TRBJ1-2; D uncertain. The V end lost 0 bases, the J end lost 8 bases, and 11 bases lay between the germline ends. Per the germline V gene, CDR1 is SGDLS and CDR2 is YYNGEE. This CDR3 spans 13 amino acids.

V is TRBV5-1 and J is TRBJ1-2; TRBD1 matches 8 bases. This CDR3 is 14 amino acids long. The V gene's germline CDR1 is SGHRS and CDR2 YFSETQ. V was clipped by 0 bases and J by 6 bases; unmatched bases: 4. CDR3 residues: CASSLVQGEDGYTF. The DNA for the CDR3 is TGCGCCAGCAGCTTGGTACAGGGGGAGGATGGCTACACCTTC.

J is TRBJ2-7 and V is TRBV20-1; D gene unclear. Germline V gene lookup returns CDR1 DFQATT and CDR2 SNEGSKA (reference sequence). Deletions cut 3 bases from V and 0 bases from J, with 6 bases between. The CDR3 runs to 12 residues. The CDR3: CSASGSSYEQYV. The CDR3 DNA reads TGCAGTGCTAGCGGTAGCTCCTACGAGCAGTACGTC.

V is TRBV6-6 and J is TRBJ1-2; 7 bases are a match to TRBD1. The CDR3 has 13 residues. Trimming at V came to 7 bases and at J to 8 bases, leaving 10 bases not matched to a gene. Per the germline V gene, CDR1 is MNHNY and CDR2 is SVGAGI (reference sequence). This CDR3 reads CASTMTGIGGYTF. CDR3 DNA sequence: TGTGCCAGCACCATGACAGGGATTGGCGGCTACACCTTC.

This chain uses TRBV12-3 or TRBV12-4 with TRBJ1-2; D is ambiguous. The V and J ends lost 6 bases and 4 bases respectively, with 18 bases between them. The CDR3 runs 15 residues. CDR3 DNA sequence: TGTGCCAGCAGCACGGACTTCACGGCGCCCTATGGCTACACCTTC. Protein: CASSTDFTAPYGYTF.

In this sample, this clonotype turned up many times. The chain combines TRBV29-1 with TRBJ2-6, with D hard to call. CDR1 is SQVTM and CDR2 is ANQGSEA in the germline V gene. The CDR3 totals 11 residues. V was clipped by 7 bases and J by 4 bases, with 5 bases between them. CDR3 nucleotide sequence: TGCAGCGCGCTAGGGGCCAACGTCCTGACTTTC. Its translation is CSALGANVLTF.

V usage is TRBV2 and J usage is TRBJ2-3, with TRBD1 matching 8 bases. The germline gives CDR1 SNHLY, CDR2 FYNNEI. The CDR3 covers 14 residues. V lost 6 bases and J lost 4; bases outside the gene matches: 6. The CDR3 is CASSWGQEADTQYF. The CDR3 nucleotides are TGTGCCAGCAGCTGGGGACAGGAAGCAGATACGCAGTATTTT.

This clonotype was counted many times. The J gene is TRBJ1-1, the V gene TRBV29-1; D not resolved. Trimming shortened V by 3 bases and J by 4 bases, and 6 bases separated the two germline ends. The length of the CDR3 is 11 residues. CDR1 is SQVTM, CDR2 ANQGSEA, per germline. This CDR3 is CSVDSSTEAFF. The CDR3 DNA follows: TGCAGCGTTGACAGTTCCACTGAAGCTTTCTTT. Filled out from reference TRBV29-1 and TRBJ1-1, the complete variable domain reads SAVISQKPSRDICQRGTSLTIQCQVDSQVTMMFWYRQQPGQSLTLIATANQGSEATYESGFVIDKFPISRPNLTFSTLTVSNMSPEDSSIYLCSVDSSTEAFFGQGTRLTVV.

This clonotype was seen only a few times. This chain uses TRBV5-4 with TRBJ2-1; 11 nucleotides agree with TRBD2. The CDR3 has 14 residues. J gave up 5 bases and V 9 bases, and 7 bases lay outside the gene matches. The V gene's germline CDR1 is SGHNT and CDR2 YYREEE (reference sequence). This CDR3 is CATHGTSGNNEQFF. In DNA, the CDR3 is TGTGCCACTCACGGGACTAGCGGAAACAATGAGCAGTTCTTC.

This clonotype was counted at least ten times. The chain couples TRBV15 to TRBJ2-5; 7 nucleotides agree with TRBD1. Germline loops: CDR1 LNHNV, CDR2 YYDKDF (reference sequence). The CDR3 sequence is 12 residues long. The V and J ends lost 5 bases and 6 bases, in that order; junction bases with no gene match: 3. The CDR3 DNA is TGTGCCACCAGCCTGACAGGGAAGACCCAGTACTTC. It yields the protein CATSLTGKTQYF.

The table lists this clonotype with a few counts. The gene calls are TRBV3-1 and TRBJ2-2, with no clear D. The germline CDR1 and CDR2 sequences are LGHDT and YNNKEL (reference sequence). This CDR3 is built from 15 residues. V was trimmed by 6 bases and J by 2 bases, leaving 13 bases between them. The CDR3 region has the DNA TGTGCCAGCAGGTTCCTTGCAGGTAACACCGGGGAGCTGTTTTTT. Translated: CASRFLAGNTGELFF. The variable domain in full, with the rest retrieved from reference TRBV3-1 and TRBJ2-2, is DTAVSQTPKYLVTQMGNDKSIKCEQNLGHDTMYWYKQDSKKFLKIMFSYNNKELIINETVPNRFSPKSPDKAHLNLHINSLELGDSAVYFCASRFLAGNTGELFFGEGSRLTVL.

V is TRBV18 and J is TRBJ1-2; D remains unclear. Trimming shortened V by 1 base and J by 0 bases, and 12 bases separated the two germline ends. The length of the CDR3 is 16 residues. Germline V gene data show CDR1 as KGHSH and CDR2 as LQKENI. CDR3 coding DNA: TGTGCCAGCTCACCACAGTCAGGTGGAACTAACTATGGCTACACCTTC. Amino acids: CASSPQSGGTNYGYTF.

There are a few counts of this clonotype. The V call is TRBV25-1, the J call TRBJ2-3, with 11 bases lining up with TRBD2. V lost 1 base, J lost 5 bases, and 8 bases stayed unmatched. Germline V lookup: CDR1 MGHDK, CDR2 SYGVNS. This CDR3 contains 17 residues. In DNA, the CDR3 is TGTGCCAGCAGTGAATCTACCCCCCTAGCGGGGGGAGATACGCAGTATTTT. Translating it yields CASSESTPLAGGDTQYF.

This clonotype showed up many times. V gene TRBV5-1 combines with J gene TRBJ2-2; D tentatively reads TRBD1 or TRBD2 (5 bases each). Trimming left V 4 bases short and J 6 bases short, with 10 bases between. The CDR3 spans 13 residues. The germline V gene has CDR1 SGHRS and CDR2 YFSETQ. CDR3 protein: CASSPMGAGELFF. In nucleotides, the CDR3 is TGCGCCAGCAGCCCGATGGGGGCCGGGGAGCTGTTTTTT.

The rearrangement links TRBV12-3 or TRBV12-4 to TRBJ1-1; D uncertain. The V end was cut by 8 bases, the J end by 0 bases, with 10 bases between. This CDR3 contains 13 residues. The CDR3 sequence: CASQGRLNTEAFF. CDR3 sequence (DNA): TGTGCCAGCCAAGGACGCCTGAACACTGAAGCTTTCTTT.

The chain recombines TRBV7-3 with TRBJ2-3, with 7 bases that match TRBD2. The CDR3 is 14 residues long. Trimming at V came to 6 bases and at J to 4 bases, leaving 7 bases not matched to a gene. The germline V gene has CDR1 SGHTA and CDR2 FQGTGA. The CDR3, as DNA: TGTGCCAGCAGTCCTTGGACTAGGTCAGATACGCAGTATTTT. Amino acid sequence: CASSPWTRSDTQYF.

This clonotype was recorded at least ten times. This chain joins TRBV5-4 and TRBJ2-7, with 7 bases fitting TRBD1. The CDR3 runs to 16 residues. V trimming: 4 bases; J trimming: 0 bases; junction bases outside the gene matches: 10. Germline V gene lookup returns CDR1 SGHNT and CDR2 YYREEE (reference sequence). This chain's CDR3 is CASSRAPGQISYEQYF. CDR3 sequence (DNA): TGTGCCAGCAGCAGAGCGCCGGGACAGATCTCCTACGAGCAGTACTTC.